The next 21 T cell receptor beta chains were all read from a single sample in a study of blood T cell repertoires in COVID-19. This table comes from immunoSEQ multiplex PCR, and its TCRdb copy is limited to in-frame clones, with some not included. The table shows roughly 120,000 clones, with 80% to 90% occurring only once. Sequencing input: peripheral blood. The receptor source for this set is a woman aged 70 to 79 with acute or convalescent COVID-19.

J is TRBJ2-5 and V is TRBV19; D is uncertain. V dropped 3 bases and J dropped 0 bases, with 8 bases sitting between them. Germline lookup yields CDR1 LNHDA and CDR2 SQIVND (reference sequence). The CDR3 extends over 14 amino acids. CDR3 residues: CASSIDTYQETQYF. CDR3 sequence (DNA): TGTGCCAGTAGTATCGACACCTACCAAGAGACCCAGTACTTC. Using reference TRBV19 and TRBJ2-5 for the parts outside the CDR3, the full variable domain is DGGITQSPKYLFRKEGQNVTLSCEQNLNHDAMYWYRQDPGQGLRLIYYSQIVNDFQKGDIAEGYSVSREKKESFPLTVTSAQKNPTAFYLCASSIDTYQETQYFGPGTRLLVL.

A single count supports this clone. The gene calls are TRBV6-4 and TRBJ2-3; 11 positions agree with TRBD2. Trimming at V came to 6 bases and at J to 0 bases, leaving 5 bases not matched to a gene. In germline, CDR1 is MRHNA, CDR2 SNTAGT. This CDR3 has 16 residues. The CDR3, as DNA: TGTGCCAGCAGACGACTAGCGGGGATTAGCACAGATACGCAGTATTTT. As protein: CASRRLAGISTDTQYF.

CDR3 in amino acids: CASSTVRGPVDTQYF. Here the CDR3 DNA reads TGTGCCAGCAGCACCGTTAGGGGGCCGGTAGATACGCAGTATTTT. The V and J genes are TRBV9 and TRBJ2-3; 7 nucleotides agree with TRBD1. The trim removed 4 bases at V and 5 bases at J, leaving 10 bases unmatched. Germline loops: CDR1 SGDLS, CDR2 YYNGEE. The CDR3 contains 15 residues.

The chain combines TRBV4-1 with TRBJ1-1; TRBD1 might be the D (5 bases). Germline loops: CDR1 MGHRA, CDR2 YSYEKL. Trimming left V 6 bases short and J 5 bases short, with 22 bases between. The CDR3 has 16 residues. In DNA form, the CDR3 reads TGCGCCAGCAGTCCGGTGGGGAAAGGGGTTGGAACTGAAGCTTTCTTT. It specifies CASSPVGKGVGTEAFF.

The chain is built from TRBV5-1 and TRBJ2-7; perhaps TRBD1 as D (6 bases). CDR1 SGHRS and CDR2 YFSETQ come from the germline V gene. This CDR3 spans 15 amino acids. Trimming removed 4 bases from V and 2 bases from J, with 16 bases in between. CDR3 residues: CASSPSLDRTYEQYF. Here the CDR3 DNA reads TGCGCCAGCAGCCCCAGCCTGGACAGAACCTACGAGCAGTACTTC.

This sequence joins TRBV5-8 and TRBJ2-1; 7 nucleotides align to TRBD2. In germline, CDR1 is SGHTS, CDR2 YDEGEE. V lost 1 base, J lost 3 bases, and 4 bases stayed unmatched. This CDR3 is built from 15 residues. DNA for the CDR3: TGTGCCAGCAGCTTGAGGCGGGGGAGCTACAATGAGCAGTTCTTC. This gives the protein CASSLRRGSYNEQFF.

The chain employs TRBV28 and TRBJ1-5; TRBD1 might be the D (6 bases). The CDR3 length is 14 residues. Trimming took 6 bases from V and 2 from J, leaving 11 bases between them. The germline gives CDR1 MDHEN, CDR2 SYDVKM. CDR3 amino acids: CASRPWTGNQPQHF. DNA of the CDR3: TGTGCCAGCAGGCCCTGGACAGGCAATCAGCCCCAGCATTTT. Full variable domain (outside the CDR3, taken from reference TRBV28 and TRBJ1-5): DVKVTQSSRYLVKRTGEKVFLECVQDMDHENMFWYRQDPGLGLRLIYFSYDVKMKEKGDIPEGYSVSREKKERFSLILESASTNQTSMYLCASRPWTGNQPQHFGDGTRLSIL.

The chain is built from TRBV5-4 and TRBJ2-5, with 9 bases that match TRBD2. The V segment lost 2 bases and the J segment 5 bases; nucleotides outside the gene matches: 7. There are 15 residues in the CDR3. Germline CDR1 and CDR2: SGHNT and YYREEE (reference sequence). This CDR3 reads CASSFPGLAGETQYF. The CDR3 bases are TGTGCCAGCAGCTTCCCGGGACTAGCTGGGGAGACCCAGTACTTC.

The DNA for the CDR3 is TGTGCCAGCAGCCCAACGTTCACCGGGATAATTATTACCGCTAGCACAGATACGCAGTATTTT. It encodes CASSPTFTGIIITASTDTQYF. The V gene is TRBV28, the J gene TRBJ2-3, with D possibly matching TRBD2 (5 bases). CDR1 and CDR2 (germline): MDHEN, SYDVKM. V gave up 6 bases and J gave up 0 bases, with 31 bases separating them. This CDR3 region has 21 residues. Using reference TRBV28 and TRBJ2-3 for the parts outside the CDR3, the full variable domain is DVKVTQSSRYLVKRTGEKVFLECVQDMDHENMFWYRQDPGLGLRLIYFSYDVKMKEKGDIPEGYSVSREKKERFSLILESASTNQTSMYLCASSPTFTGIIITASTDTQYFGPGTRLTVL.

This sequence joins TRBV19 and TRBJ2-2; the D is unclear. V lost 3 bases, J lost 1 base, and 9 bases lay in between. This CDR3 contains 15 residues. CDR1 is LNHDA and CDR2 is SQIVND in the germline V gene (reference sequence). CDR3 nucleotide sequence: TGTGCCAGTAGTATTGGGCAGCAGAACACCGGGGAGCTGTTTTTT. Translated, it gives CASSIGQQNTGELFF.

The CDR3 sequence: CASSQDGTDGYNSPLHF. In DNA form, the CDR3 reads TGTGCCAGCAGCCAAGATGGGACTGATGGATATAATTCACCCCTCCACTTT. The chain recombines TRBV4-2 with TRBJ1-6, with TRBD1 as a possible D gene (5 bases). Germline-derived CDR1 and CDR2 are LGHNA and YNFKEQ. V was clipped by 0 bases and J by 4 bases, with 13 bases between them. The CDR3 has 17 amino acids.

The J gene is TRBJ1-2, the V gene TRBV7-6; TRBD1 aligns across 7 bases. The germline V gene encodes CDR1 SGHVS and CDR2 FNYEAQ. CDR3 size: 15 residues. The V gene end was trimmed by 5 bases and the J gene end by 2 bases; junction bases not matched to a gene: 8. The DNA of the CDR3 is TGTGCCAGCAGCGAGAGACAGGGAAGAAACTATGGCTACACCTTC. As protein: CASSERQGRNYGYTF.

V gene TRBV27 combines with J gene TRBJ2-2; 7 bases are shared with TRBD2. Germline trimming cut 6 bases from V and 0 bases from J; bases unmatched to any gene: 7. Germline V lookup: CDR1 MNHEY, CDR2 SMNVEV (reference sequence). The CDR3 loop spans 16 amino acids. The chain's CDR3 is CASRPSGVTNTGELFF. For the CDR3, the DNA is TGTGCCAGCAGGCCAAGCGGGGTAACGAACACCGGGGAGCTGTTTTTT.

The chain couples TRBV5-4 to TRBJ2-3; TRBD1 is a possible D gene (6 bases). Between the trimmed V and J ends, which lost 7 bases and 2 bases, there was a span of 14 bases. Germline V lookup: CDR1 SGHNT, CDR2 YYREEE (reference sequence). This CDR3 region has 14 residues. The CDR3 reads CASRIQGPTDTQYF. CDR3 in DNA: TGTGCCAGCCGAATACAGGGCCCCACAGATACGCAGTATTTT.

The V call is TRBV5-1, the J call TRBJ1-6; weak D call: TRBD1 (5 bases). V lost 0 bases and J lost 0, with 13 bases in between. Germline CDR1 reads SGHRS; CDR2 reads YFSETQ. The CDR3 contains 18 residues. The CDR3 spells CASSLVEGISSYNSPLHF. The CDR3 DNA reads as TGCGCCAGCAGCTTGGTGGAGGGGATTAGCTCCTATAATTCACCCCTCCACTTT.

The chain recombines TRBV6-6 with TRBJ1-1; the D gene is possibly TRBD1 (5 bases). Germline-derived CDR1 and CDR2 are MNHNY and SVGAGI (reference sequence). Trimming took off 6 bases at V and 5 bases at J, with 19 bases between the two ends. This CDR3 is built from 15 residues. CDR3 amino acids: CASSFPYGGGTEAFF. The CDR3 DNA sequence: TGTGCCAGCAGCTTCCCTTACGGGGGAGGGACTGAAGCTTTCTTT.

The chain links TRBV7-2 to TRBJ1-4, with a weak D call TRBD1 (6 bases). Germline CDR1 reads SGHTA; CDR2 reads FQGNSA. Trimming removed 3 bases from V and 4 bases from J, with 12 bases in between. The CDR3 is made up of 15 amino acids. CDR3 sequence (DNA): TGTGCCAGCAGCTTTCCCGGGACAAGTAATGAAAAACTGTTTTTT. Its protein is CASSFPGTSNEKLFF.

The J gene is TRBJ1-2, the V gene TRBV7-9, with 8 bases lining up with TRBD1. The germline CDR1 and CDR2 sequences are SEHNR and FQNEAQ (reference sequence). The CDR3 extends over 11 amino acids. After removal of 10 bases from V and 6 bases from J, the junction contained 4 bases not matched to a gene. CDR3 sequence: CATDRGDGYTF. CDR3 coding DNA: TGTGCCACCGACAGGGGTGATGGCTACACCTTC.

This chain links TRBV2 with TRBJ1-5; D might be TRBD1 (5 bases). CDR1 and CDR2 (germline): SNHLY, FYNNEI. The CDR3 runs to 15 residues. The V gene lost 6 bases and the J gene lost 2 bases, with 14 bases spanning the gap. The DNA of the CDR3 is TGTGCCAGCAGGGCGGGGCTGGTTGGCAATCAGCCCCAGCATTTT. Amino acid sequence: CASRAGLVGNQPQHF.

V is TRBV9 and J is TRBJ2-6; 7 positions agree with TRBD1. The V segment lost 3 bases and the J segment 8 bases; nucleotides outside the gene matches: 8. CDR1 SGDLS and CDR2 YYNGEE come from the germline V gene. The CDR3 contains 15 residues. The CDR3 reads CASSESTGFTNVLTF. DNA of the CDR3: TGTGCCAGCAGCGAGTCGACAGGGTTTACCAACGTCCTGACTTTC.

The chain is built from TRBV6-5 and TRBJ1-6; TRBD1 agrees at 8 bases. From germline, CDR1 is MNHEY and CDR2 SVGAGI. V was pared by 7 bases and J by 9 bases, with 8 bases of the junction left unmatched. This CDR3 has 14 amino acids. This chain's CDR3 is CASNPTGGRSPLHF. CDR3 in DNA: TGTGCCAGCAATCCTACAGGGGGACGTTCACCCCTCCACTTT.